This T cell receptor beta chain was observed in a study of vaccination and CD4 T cells after COVID-19. Study in general: The convalescents, six males and four females, included two who were Hispanic. Investigators stimulated cells with overlapping spike peptides drawn from SARS-CoV-2, HCoV-NL63, HCoV-OC43 and HCoV-229E.

As concerns this clonotype: Antigen: not known.

The Oncomine TCR Beta short-read assay was applied to DNA of cultured CD4+ T cells. TCRdb reprocessed the PCR reads via MiXCR and lists one record per CDR3 protein. Here the sample spans 10,000 to 15,000 distinct CDR3 sequences, around 70% being singletons. This CDR3 region has 14 residues. V was cut by 1 base and J by 7 bases, with 13 bases left in between. Germline V CDR1 and CDR2: LNHDA, SQIVND (reference sequence). Regarding treatment: approximately nine-day PBMC culture with coronavirus spike peptide pools or control peptides (ViraFEST assay). J is TRBJ1-2 and V is TRBV19; a possible D gene is TRBD1 (5 bases). The specimen was CD4+ T cells from blood, cultured in vitro. The clonotype originates from a human donor who had recovered from COVID-19. This CDR3 reads CASSIGQISGGYTF. CDR3 nucleotide sequence: TGTGCCAGTAGTATAGGACAGATTAGCGGTGGCTACACCTTC.